This T cell receptor (beta chain) was found in a study of control samples from healthy donors and cancer patients. The protocol was immunoSEQ multiplex PCR, while the TCRdb copy is restricted to in-frame clones and leaves out a portion. The ten most abundant clones cover 2.2% of a sample with fewer than 250,000 clones. Per the germline V gene, CDR1 is SGHNT and CDR2 is YYREEE (reference sequence). V was pared by 0 bases and J by 1 base, with 8 bases between. The CDR3 runs 15 residues. Sequencing was performed on blood. The source is a woman younger than 45 in good health. The gene calls are TRBV5-4 and TRBJ1-5, with unresolved D. CDR3 amino acids: CASSLDAGSNQPQHF. In nucleotides, the CDR3 is TGTGCCAGCAGCTTGGATGCGGGGAGCAATCAGCCCCAGCATTTT.